What follows is one T cell receptor beta chain and its context. What it binds is unknown. The data belong to a study of shared clonotypes between healthy human individuals. Study findings and constraints: Clonotypes which were not shared had lower generation probabilities than clonotypes that all four donors shared.

Terminally differentiated effector memory CD45RA+ cells were left out of the naive CD8 fraction, which was CD45RO-negative and positively selected for CCR7. The repertoire was sequenced with immunoSEQ multiplex PCR; TCRdb's copy has only in-frame clones and lacks some. The sample yields about 820,000 clones, about 91% seen once. The receptor was derived from a man aged 30-40 years in good health. Sequenced input: naive CD8+ T cells sorted from blood.

This CDR3 is CASSLTSGSSQPQHF. The DNA for the CDR3 is TGTGCCAGCAGTTTAACCTCAGGGTCGAGTCAGCCCCAGCATTTT. The rearrangement links TRBV28 to TRBJ1-5, with D possibly being TRBD1 (5 bases). Trimming cost V 2 bases and J 6 bases, with 14 bases left between them. Germline CDR1 reads MDHEN; CDR2 reads SYDVKM. CDR3 size: 15 residues.